Listed below are T cell receptor beta chains from one sample, sequenced in a study of B cell selection in AIRE deficiency. Method: immunoSEQ multiplex PCR; TCRdb's copy keeps in-frame clones and lacks some. The table has some 25,000 clones, roughly 96% seen once. Sequencing used CD4+CD127+ conventional T cells sorted from PBMCs. Receptors were obtained from a human donor in good health. Each CDR3 is given with its conserved first and last residue. A D gene is named only where the DNA matches it firmly. The size of a clone is reported for some rows only, either as once, few or many, or as a class for expanded clones.

j_gene: TRBJ2-2; d_gene: TRBD2; v_gene: TRBV7-9; abundance: .; CDR3aa: CASSLPLAGNTGELFF; CDR3nt: TGTGCCAGCAGCTTACCACTAGCGGGGAACACCGGGGAGCTGTTTTTT
j_gene: TRBJ1-1; d_gene: .; v_gene: TRBV7-9; abundance: .; CDR3aa: CASSFTVGGLNTEAFF; CDR3nt: TGTGCCAGCAGCTTTACGGTAGGGGGTTTGAACACTGAAGCTTTCTTT
j_gene: TRBJ1-2; d_gene: .; v_gene: TRBV18; abundance: .; CDR3aa: CASSPPGVYGYTF; CDR3nt: TGTGCCAGCTCACCACCTGGGGTTTATGGCTACACCTTC
j_gene: TRBJ2-3; d_gene: .; v_gene: TRBV5-1; abundance: .; CDR3aa: CASSYGIHTDTQYF; CDR3nt: TGCGCCAGCAGTTACGGGATCCACACAGATACGCAGTATTTT
j_gene: TRBJ1-1; d_gene: .; v_gene: TRBV6-5; abundance: .; CDR3aa: CASSYITNEAFF; CDR3nt: TGTGCCAGCAGTTATATTACTAATGAAGCTTTCTTT
j_gene: TRBJ1-1; d_gene: TRBD1; v_gene: TRBV11-2; abundance: .; CDR3aa: CASSLGGQGMNTEAFF; CDR3nt: TGTGCCAGCAGCTTAGGGGGACAGGGGATGAACACTGAAGCTTTCTTT
j_gene: TRBJ1-4; d_gene: .; v_gene: TRBV19; abundance: .; CDR3aa: CASSQQGGVGEKLFF; CDR3nt: TGTGCCAGTAGTCAACAGGGAGGGGTAGGTGAAAAACTGTTTTTT
j_gene: TRBJ1-2; d_gene: .; v_gene: TRBV7-8; abundance: once; CDR3aa: CASSPKTVNYGYTF; CDR3nt: TGTGCCAGCAGCCCGAAGACGGTGAACTATGGCTACACCTTC
j_gene: TRBJ2-1; d_gene: .; v_gene: TRBV11-2; abundance: .; CDR3aa: CASSTSGRSYNEQFF; CDR3nt: TGTGCCAGCAGCACGTCGGGGAGGTCCTACAATGAGCAGTTCTTC
j_gene: TRBJ2-5; d_gene: .; v_gene: TRBV6-5; abundance: .; CDR3aa: CASSSTETQYF; CDR3nt: TGTGCCAGCAGCTCGACAGAGACCCAGTACTTC
j_gene: TRBJ2-7; d_gene: TRBD2; v_gene: TRBV7-2; abundance: .; CDR3aa: CASGPRLAESYEQYF; CDR3nt: TGTGCCAGCGGACCCAGACTAGCGGAGTCCTACGAGCAGTACTTC
j_gene: TRBJ2-5; d_gene: .; v_gene: TRBV6-1; abundance: .; CDR3aa: CASSHSWETQYF; CDR3nt: TGTGCCAGCAGCCACTCGTGGGAGACCCAGTACTTC
j_gene: TRBJ2-5; d_gene: .; v_gene: TRBV7-9; abundance: .; CDR3aa: CASSALALASRQTQYF; CDR3nt: TGTGCCAGCAGCGCGCTTGCTCTAGCGAGCCGCCAGACCCAGTACTTC
j_gene: TRBJ1-1; d_gene: .; v_gene: TRBV7-6; abundance: .; CDR3aa: CASSSGRDTEAFF; CDR3nt: TGTGCCAGCAGCTCGGGGAGGGACACTGAAGCTTTCTTT
j_gene: TRBJ2-7; d_gene: TRBD1; v_gene: TRBV7-9; abundance: .; CDR3aa: CASNRTGDYEQYF; CDR3nt: TGTGCCAGCAACCGGACAGGGGACTACGAGCAGTACTTC
j_gene: TRBJ2-5; d_gene: .; v_gene: TRBV6-5; abundance: .; CDR3aa: CASSYSGALQETQYF; CDR3nt: TGTGCCAGCAGTTACTCTGGGGCACTTCAAGAGACCCAGTACTTC
j_gene: TRBJ2-6; d_gene: .; v_gene: TRBV19; abundance: .; CDR3aa: CASSSSWEAGANVLTF; CDR3nt: TGTGCCAGTAGTAGCTCTTGGGAGGCTGGGGCCAACGTCCTGACTTTC
j_gene: TRBJ2-7; d_gene: .; v_gene: TRBV30; abundance: .; CDR3aa: CAWSRGTAYEQYF; CDR3nt: TGTGCCTGGAGTCGCGGGACAGCCTACGAGCAGTACTTC
j_gene: TRBJ2-7; d_gene: .; v_gene: TRBV6-1; abundance: .; CDR3aa: CASSDKSGPYEQYF; CDR3nt: TGTGCCAGCAGTGACAAGTCCGGTCCCTACGAGCAGTACTTC
j_gene: TRBJ1-5; d_gene: .; v_gene: TRBV19; abundance: .; CDR3aa: CASSIPPGQPQHF; CDR3nt: TGTGCCAGTAGTATCCCCCCAGGCCAGCCCCAGCATTTT